Ten or more counts support the clone carrying this T cell receptor (beta chain). The data stem from a study of early T cells in non-severe SARS-CoV-2 infection. Across the whole study: Bulk RNA from unsorted whole blood was sequenced; chains were unpaired.

Germline V gives CDR1 MNHEY, CDR2 SMNVEV (reference sequence). CDR3 size: 15 residues. After removal of 5 bases from V and 7 bases from J, the junction contained 7 bases not matched to a gene. TCRdb re-derived calls from the 5' RACE reads in MiXCR, one entry per CDR3 protein. The data show 65,000 to 85,000 distinct CDR3 sequences, 15% to 19% seen once. The V and J genes are TRBV27 and TRBJ2-7; 14 nucleotides line up with TRBD2. Sequences were obtained from whole blood. The receptor was derived from an adult who was a healthcare worker with PCR-confirmed SARS-CoV-2 infection or an uninfected control (not recorded which). The chain's CDR3 is CASSPGTSGRGEQYF. CDR3 nucleotide sequence: TGTGCCAGCAGTCCCGGGACTAGCGGGAGAGGAGAGCAGTACTTC.